The sequence of this T cell receptor beta chain was determined in a study of blood T cells in healthy people across ages. Germline V gene sequence: CDR1 SEHNR, CDR2 FQNEAQ (reference sequence). The CDR3 covers 15 residues. Each donor gave 9 to 10 milliliters of peripheral blood. This clonotype was seen a few times. A junction end diverges from the germline sequence, so it may reflect a read error. Primed by a sample-barcoded 5' primer and a J-beta primer mix, a second PCR proceeded for roughly 7 to 11 cycles. Each single sample gave us at least 2.5 million CDR3-containing paired-end reads. TCRdb used MiXCR to reprocess the 5' RACE reads, holding one entry per CDR3 protein. The table shows some 860,000 distinct CDR3 sequences, with around 50% occurring only once.

Sequencing was performed on blood. The chain has TRBV7-9 and TRBJ2-7; D remains ambiguous. The clonotype comes from a man in his forties or fifties in good health. This chain's CDR3 is CASSPGLVGSHEQYF. Here the CDR3 DNA reads TGTGCTAGCAGCCCCGGTCTGGTAGGTAGCCACGAGCAGTACTTC.